This record looks at one TCR beta chain sequence and its context. The sample originates from a study of cytomegalovirus exposure and HLA in healthy donors. Study at large: Early release data held roughly 90 million unique TCRs from HLA-typed donors.

The CDR3 covers 14 residues. J was trimmed by 7 bases and V by 4 bases; bases with no gene match: 8. Germline V gene sequence: CDR1 MGHRA, CDR2 YSYEKL. PCR used 60 Vbeta primers and 13 Jbeta primers. TCRdb's copy holds only in-frame clones and misses some; the assay was immunoSEQ multiplex PCR. The sample carries more than 150,000 clones, around 80% recorded once. The source of this sequence is a man aged 35 to 55 in good health and CMV-seropositive. The V gene is TRBV4-1, the J gene TRBJ2-7, with 9 bases identical to TRBD2. The specimen sequenced was PBMCs. The DNA for the CDR3 is TGCGCCAGCAGCCTAGGGACTAGCCCAACGGAGCAGTACTTC. This gives the protein CASSLGTSPTEQYF.